The sequence of this T cell receptor beta chain was determined in a study of CD8 T cells in Susac syndrome. Study results and limitations: The authors acknowledged that their TCR sequencing and HLA analysis involved a relatively small number of individuals.

Worth noting for this clonotype: Its cognate antigen is unknown.

The V gene's germline CDR1 is MNHEY and CDR2 SVGEGT. The CDR3 extends over 15 amino acids. Trimming took off 6 bases at V and 4 bases at J, with 19 bases between the two ends. CD8+ and CD4+ T cells circulating in blood were sequenced for TCR beta. Bulk CD8+ and CD4+ cells came from magnetic negative isolation; CD8+ TEMRA by FACS. Random-hexamer reverse transcription was applied to roughly 0.45 to 1 ug RNA. Coverage of TCR beta CDR3 amplification by immunoSEQ multiplex PCR extended to 54 Vbeta and 13 Jbeta. One entry per CDR3 protein results from TCRdb running MiXCR on the immunoSEQ multiplex PCR reads. The data contain about 180,000 distinct CDR3 sequences, around 95% of them singletons.

The sequence derives from a human donor with multiple sclerosis. The source material was CD4+ T cells from PBMCs. This chain uses TRBV6-2 or TRBV6-3 with TRBJ2-7, with a tentative D call TRBD1 (6 bases). CDR3 residues: CASRRTWTVEYEQYF. In nucleotides, the CDR3 is TGTGCCAGCAGAAGAACCTGGACAGTGGAGTACGAGCAGTACTTC.